This T cell receptor (beta chain) was obtained from a study of cytomegalovirus exposure and HLA in healthy donors. Study-level results: Reports indicate that TCR beta sequences accurately predicted the HLA-A and HLA-B alleles of most subjects. Previous analysis showed most TCR beta V segments were productive about 87% or about 30% of the time. Among TCR sequences, most were rare, though some public TCRs appeared in many donors.

This CDR3 is built from 12 residues. Trimming left V 8 bases short and J 4 bases short, with 12 bases between. Germline CDR1 reads MNHNY; CDR2 reads SVGAGI (reference sequence). As regards this clone: Its antigen is still unknown.

In the PCR, 60 Vbeta and 13 Jbeta primers were used. Sequencing was performed with immunoSEQ multiplex PCR; in TCRdb, only in-frame clones are kept and a portion is missing. This table holds approximately 110,000 clones, roughly 80% found once. Sequencing was done on a sample of PBMCs. This sequence was found in a man in his thirties or forties in good health and CMV-seropositive. This sequence joins TRBV6-6 and TRBJ2-7, with D perhaps matching TRBD1 (7 bases). This chain's CDR3 is CASAPGGYEQYF. CDR3 DNA sequence: TGTGCCAGCGCCCCAGGGGGGTACGAGCAGTACTTC.